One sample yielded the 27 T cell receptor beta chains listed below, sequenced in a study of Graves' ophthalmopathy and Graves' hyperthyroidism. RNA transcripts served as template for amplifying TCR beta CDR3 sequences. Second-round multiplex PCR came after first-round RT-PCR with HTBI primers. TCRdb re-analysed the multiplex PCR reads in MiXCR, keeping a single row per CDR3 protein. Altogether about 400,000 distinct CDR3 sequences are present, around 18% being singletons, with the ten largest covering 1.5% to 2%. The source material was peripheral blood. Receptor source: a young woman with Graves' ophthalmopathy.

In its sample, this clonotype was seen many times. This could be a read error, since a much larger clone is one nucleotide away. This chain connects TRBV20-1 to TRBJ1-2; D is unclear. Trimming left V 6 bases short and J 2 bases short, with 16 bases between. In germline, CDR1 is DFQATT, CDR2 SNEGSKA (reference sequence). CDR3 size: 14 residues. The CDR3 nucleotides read TGCAGTGCCCCCCGGGGTAACCCAAACTATGGCTACACCTTC. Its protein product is CSAPRGNPNYGYTF.

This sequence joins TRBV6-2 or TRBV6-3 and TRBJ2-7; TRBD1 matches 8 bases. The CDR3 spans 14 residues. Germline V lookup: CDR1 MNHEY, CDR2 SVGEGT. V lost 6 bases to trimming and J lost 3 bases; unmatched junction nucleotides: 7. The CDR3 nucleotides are TGTGCCAGCAGCCCGACAGGGGATCTCTACGAGCAGTACTTC. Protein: CASSPTGDLYEQYF.

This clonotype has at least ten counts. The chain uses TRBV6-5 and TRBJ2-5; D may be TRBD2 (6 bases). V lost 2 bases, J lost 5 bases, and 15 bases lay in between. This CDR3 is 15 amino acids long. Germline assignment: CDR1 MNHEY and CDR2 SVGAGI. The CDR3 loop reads CASSYDPRGRETQYF. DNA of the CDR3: TGTGCCAGCAGTTACGACCCACGGGGGAGGGAGACCCAGTACTTC.

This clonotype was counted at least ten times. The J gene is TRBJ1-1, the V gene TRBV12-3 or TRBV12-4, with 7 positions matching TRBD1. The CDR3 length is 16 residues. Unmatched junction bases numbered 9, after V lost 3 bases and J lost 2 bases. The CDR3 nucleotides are TGTGCCAGCAGTTTTTACGGAGGGGGCAGAAACACTGAAGCTTTCTTT. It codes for CASSFYGGGRNTEAFF.

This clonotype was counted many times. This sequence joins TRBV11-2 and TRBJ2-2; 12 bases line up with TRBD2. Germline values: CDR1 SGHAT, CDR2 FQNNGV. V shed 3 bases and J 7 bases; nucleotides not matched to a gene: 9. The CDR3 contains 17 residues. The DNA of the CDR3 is TGTGCCAGCAGCTTCGGACTAGCGGGGCATGCGGGCGGGGAGCTGTTTTTT. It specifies CASSFGLAGHAGGELFF. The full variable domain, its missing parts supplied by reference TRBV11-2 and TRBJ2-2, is EAGVAQSPRYKIIEKRQSVAFWCNPISGHATLYWYQQILGQGPKLLIQFQNNGVVDDSQLPKDRFSAERLKGVDSTLKIQPAKLEDSAVYLCASSFGLAGHAGGELFFGEGSRLTVL.

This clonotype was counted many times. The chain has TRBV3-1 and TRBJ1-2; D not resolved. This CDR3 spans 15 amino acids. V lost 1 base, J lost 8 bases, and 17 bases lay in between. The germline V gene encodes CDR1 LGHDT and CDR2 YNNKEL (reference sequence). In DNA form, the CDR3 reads TGTGCCAGCAGCCAAGGGTTCGGAACCCTAAGAGGCTACACCTTC. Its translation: CASSQGFGTLRGYTF.

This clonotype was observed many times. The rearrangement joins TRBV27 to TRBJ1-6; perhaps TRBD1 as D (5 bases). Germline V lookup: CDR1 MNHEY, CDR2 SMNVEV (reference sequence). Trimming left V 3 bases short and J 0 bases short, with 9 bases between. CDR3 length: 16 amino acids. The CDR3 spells CASSFGGGSYNSPLHF. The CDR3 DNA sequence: TGTGCCAGCAGTTTCGGGGGAGGCTCCTATAATTCACCCCTCCACTTT.

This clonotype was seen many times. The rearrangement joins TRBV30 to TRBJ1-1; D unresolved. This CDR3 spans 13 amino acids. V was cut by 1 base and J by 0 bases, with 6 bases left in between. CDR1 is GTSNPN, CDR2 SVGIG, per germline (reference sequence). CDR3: CAWSENLNTEAFF. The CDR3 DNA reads TGTGCCTGGAGTGAGAATTTGAACACTGAAGCTTTCTTT.

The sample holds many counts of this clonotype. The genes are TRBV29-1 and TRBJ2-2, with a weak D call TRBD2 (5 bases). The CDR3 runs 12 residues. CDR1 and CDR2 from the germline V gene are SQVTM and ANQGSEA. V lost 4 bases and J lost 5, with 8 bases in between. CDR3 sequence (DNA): TGCAGCGTTGCGGGGTGGACCGGGGAGCTGTTTTTT. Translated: CSVAGWTGELFF.

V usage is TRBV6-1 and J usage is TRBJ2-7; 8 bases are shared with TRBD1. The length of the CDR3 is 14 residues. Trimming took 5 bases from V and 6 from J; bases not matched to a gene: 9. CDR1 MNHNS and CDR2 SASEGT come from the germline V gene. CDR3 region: CASSRRTGLREQYF. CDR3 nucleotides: TGTGCCAGCAGTCGTCGGACAGGGCTCCGCGAGCAGTACTTC.

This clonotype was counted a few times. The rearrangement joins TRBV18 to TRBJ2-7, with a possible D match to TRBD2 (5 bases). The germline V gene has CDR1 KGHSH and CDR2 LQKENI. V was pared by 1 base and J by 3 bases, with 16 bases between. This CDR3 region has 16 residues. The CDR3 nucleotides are TGTGCCAGCTCACCACGGGCCGACCCCGGAGGCTACGAGCAGTACTTC. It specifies CASSPRADPGGYEQYF.

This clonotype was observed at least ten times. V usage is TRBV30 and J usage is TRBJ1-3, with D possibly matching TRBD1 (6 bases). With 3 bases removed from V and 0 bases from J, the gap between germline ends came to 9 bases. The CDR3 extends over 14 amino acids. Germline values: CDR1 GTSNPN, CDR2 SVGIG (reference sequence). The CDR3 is CAWRAGDSGNTIYF. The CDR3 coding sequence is TGTGCCTGGAGAGCAGGGGACTCTGGAAACACCATATATTTT.

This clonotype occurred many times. The CDR3 loop reads CASSLYSGAEAFF. The CDR3 DNA sequence: TGTGCCAGCAGTTTATATTCAGGGGCTGAAGCTTTCTTT. The V call is TRBV28, the J call TRBJ1-1, with D possibly being TRBD1 (6 bases). The V gene lost 1 base and the J gene lost 6 bases, with 9 bases spanning the gap. The V gene's germline CDR1 is MDHEN and CDR2 SYDVKM. The CDR3 has 13 residues.

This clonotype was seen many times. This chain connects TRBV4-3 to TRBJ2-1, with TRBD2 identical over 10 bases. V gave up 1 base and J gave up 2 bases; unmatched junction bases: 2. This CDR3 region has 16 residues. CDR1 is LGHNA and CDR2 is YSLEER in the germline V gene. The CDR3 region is CASSQASGRPYNEQFF. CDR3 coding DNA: TGCGCCAGCAGCCAAGCTAGCGGGAGACCCTACAATGAGCAGTTCTTC.

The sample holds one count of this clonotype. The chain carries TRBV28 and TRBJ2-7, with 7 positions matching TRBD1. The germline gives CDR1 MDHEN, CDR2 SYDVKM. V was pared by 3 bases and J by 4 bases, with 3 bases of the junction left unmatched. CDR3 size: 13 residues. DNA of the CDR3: TGTGCCAGCAGTTTTTTGACAGGGTACGAGCAGTACTTC. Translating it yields CASSFLTGYEQYF. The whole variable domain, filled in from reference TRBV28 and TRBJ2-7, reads DVKVTQSSRYLVKRTGEKVFLECVQDMDHENMFWYRQDPGLGLRLIYFSYDVKMKEKGDIPEGYSVSREKKERFSLILESASTNQTSMYLCASSFLTGYEQYFGPGTRLTVT.

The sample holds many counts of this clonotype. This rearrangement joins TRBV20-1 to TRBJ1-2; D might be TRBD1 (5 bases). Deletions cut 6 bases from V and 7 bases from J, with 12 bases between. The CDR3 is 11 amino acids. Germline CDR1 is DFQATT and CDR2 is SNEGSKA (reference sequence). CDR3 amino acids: CSAGLGVGYTF. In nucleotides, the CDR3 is TGCAGTGCCGGGCTGGGGGTTGGCTACACCTTC.

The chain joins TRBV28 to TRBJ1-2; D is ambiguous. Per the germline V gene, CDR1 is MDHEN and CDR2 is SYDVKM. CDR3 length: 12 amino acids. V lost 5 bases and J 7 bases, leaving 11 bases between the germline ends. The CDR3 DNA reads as TGTGCCAGCAGTCCGGGTAGGGTTGGCTACACCTTC. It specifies CASSPGRVGYTF.

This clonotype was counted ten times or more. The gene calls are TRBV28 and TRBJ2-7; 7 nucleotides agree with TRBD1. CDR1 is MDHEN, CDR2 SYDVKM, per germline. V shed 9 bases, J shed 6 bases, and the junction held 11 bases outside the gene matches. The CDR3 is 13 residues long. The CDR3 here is CASTGAGGSEQYF. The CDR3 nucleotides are TGTGCCAGTACCGGGGCAGGGGGTAGCGAGCAGTACTTC.

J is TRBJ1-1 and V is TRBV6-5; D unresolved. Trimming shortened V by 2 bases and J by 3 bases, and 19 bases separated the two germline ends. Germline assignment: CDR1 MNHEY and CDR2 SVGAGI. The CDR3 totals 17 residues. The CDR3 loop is CASSYRTPSVFDTEAFF. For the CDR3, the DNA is TGTGCCAGCAGTTACAGGACTCCAAGCGTGTTCGACACTGAAGCTTTCTTT.

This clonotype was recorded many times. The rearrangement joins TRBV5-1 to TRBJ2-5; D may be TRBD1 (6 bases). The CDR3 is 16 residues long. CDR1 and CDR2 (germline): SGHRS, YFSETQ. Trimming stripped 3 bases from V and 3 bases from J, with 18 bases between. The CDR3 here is CASSSLATGNKETQYF. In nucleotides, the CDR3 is TGCGCCAGCAGCTCGTTGGCTACAGGGAATAAAGAGACCCAGTACTTC.

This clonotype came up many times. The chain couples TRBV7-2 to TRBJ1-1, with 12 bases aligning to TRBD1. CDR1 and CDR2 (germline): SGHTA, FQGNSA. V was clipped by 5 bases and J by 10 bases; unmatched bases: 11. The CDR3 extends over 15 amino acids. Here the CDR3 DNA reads TGTGCCAGCAGCGGAAACCTCCGGGACAGGGGGCCAGCTTTCTTT. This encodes CASSGNLRDRGPAFF. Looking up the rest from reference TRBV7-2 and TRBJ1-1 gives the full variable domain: GAGVSQSPSNKVTEKGKDVELRCDPISGHTALYWYRQSLGQGLEFLIYFQGNSAPDKSGLPSDRFSAERTGGSVSTLTIQRTQQEDSAVYLCASSGNLRDRGPAFFGQGTRLTVV.

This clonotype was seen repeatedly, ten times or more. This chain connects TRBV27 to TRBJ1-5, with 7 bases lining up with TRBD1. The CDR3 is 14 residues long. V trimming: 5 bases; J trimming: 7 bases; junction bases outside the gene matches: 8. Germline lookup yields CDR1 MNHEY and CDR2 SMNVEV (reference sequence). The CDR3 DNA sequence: TGTGCCAGCAGTCTACGACAGGGTCGGCAGCCCCAGCATTTT. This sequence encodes CASSLRQGRQPQHF.

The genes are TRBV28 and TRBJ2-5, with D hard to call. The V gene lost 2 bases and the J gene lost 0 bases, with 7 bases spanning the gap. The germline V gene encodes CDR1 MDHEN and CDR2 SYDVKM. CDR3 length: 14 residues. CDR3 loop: CASSLRQNQETQYF. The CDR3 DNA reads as TGTGCCAGCAGTTTAAGGCAGAACCAAGAGACCCAGTACTTC.

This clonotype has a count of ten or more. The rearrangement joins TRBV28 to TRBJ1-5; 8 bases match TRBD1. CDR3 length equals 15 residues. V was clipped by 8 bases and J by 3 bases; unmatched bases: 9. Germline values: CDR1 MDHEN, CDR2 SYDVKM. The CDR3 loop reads CASGGLTGANQPQHF. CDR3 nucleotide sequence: TGTGCCAGCGGGGGGCTGACAGGGGCCAATCAGCCCCAGCATTTT.

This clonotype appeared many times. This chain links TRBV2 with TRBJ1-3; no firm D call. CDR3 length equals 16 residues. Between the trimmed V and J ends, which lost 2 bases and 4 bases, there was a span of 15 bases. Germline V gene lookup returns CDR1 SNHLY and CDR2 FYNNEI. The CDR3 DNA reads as TGTGCCAGCAGTGAACTCGACGGCCTTCGAGGAAACACCATATATTTT. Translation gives CASSELDGLRGNTIYF.

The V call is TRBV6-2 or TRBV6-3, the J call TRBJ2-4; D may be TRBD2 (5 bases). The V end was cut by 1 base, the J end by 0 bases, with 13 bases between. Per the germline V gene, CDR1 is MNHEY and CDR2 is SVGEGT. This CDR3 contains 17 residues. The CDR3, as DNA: TGTGCCAGCAGTTACTTGCCGACTACTAAAGCCAAAAACATTCAGTACTTC. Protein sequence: CASSYLPTTKAKNIQYF.

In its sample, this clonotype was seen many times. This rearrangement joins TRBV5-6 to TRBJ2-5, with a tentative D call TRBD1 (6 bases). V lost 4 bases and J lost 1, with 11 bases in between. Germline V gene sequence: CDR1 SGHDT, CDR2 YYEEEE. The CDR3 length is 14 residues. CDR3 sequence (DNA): TGTGCCAGCAGCCGAGGGACACCCCAAGAGACCCAGTACTTC. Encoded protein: CASSRGTPQETQYF.